These 16 T cell receptor beta chains originate from one sample sequenced in a study of blood T cell repertoires in COVID-19. This table comes from immunoSEQ multiplex PCR, and its TCRdb copy is limited to in-frame clones, with some not included. The sample yields about 260,000 clones, about 83% seen once. The sequenced material came from peripheral blood. These receptors all come from a woman between 50 and 59 years old who had recovered from COVID-19.

V usage is TRBV5-1 and J usage is TRBJ2-6, with a possible D match to TRBD2 (5 bases). V dropped 4 bases and J dropped 0 bases, with 14 bases sitting between them. The CDR3 consists of 17 residues. Germline loops: CDR1 SGHRS, CDR2 YFSETQ. For the CDR3, the DNA is TGCGCCAGCAGCCCCCGGGAAGCAATCTCTGGGGCCAACGTCCTGACTTTC. This translates into CASSPREAISGANVLTF.

The V gene is TRBV11-2, the J gene TRBJ2-1, with 13 bases that match TRBD2. The length of the CDR3 is 16 residues. With 5 bases clipped from V and 7 bases from J, the junction kept 8 bases outside the gene matches. Germline CDR1 is SGHAT and CDR2 is FQNNGV. CDR3: CASSRRLAGGGNEQFF. CDR3 sequence (DNA): TGTGCCAGCAGCCGCAGACTAGCGGGAGGTGGGAATGAGCAGTTCTTC.

This chain links TRBV4-3 with TRBJ1-5; D is undetermined. Germline CDR1 is LGHNA and CDR2 is YSLEER. V was pared by 2 bases and J by 3 bases, with 29 bases between. CDR3 length equals 21 residues. This CDR3 is CASSQLVGGCEKPQHNQPQHF. The CDR3 bases are TGCGCCAGCAGCCAATTGGTCGGAGGCTGTGAAAAACCCCAACACAATCAGCCCCAGCATTTT.

V usage is TRBV6-5 and J usage is TRBJ2-3, with TRBD2 identical over 10 bases. V was clipped by 8 bases and J by 8 bases; unmatched bases: 10. Germline CDR1 MNHEY, CDR2 SVGAGI. The CDR3 extends over 14 amino acids. The CDR3 sequence: CASVAGGLPGTQYF. DNA of the CDR3: TGTGCCAGCGTAGCGGGGGGCCTCCCCGGTACGCAGTATTTT.

The chain recombines TRBV4-2 with TRBJ2-5, with TRBD2 matching 10 bases. This CDR3 comprises 15 residues. CDR1 is LGHNA and CDR2 is YNFKEQ in the germline V gene. V lost 4 bases and J lost 4; bases outside the gene matches: 6. CDR3 loop: CASSLRLAGLETQYF. The CDR3 DNA sequence: TGTGCCAGCAGCCTAAGACTAGCGGGTTTAGAGACCCAGTACTTC.

The chain recombines TRBV5-1 with TRBJ2-7, with D tentatively TRBD1 (6 bases). Looked up from germline, CDR1 is SGHRS and CDR2 is YFSETQ. The CDR3 is 14 residues long. The germline V and J ends were trimmed by 4 bases and 1 base, with 12 bases remaining between them. The CDR3 loop is CASSPGVLSYEQYF. The CDR3 nucleotides are TGCGCCAGCAGCCCAGGGGTCCTTTCCTACGAGCAGTACTTC.

The V call is TRBV18, the J call TRBJ2-7; TRBD1 might be the D (5 bases). V lost 2 bases to trimming and J lost 3 bases, with 8 bases between them. Germline CDR1 is KGHSH and CDR2 is LQKENI. This CDR3 has 13 amino acids. This CDR3 reads CASSPGANYEQYF. The CDR3 DNA is TGTGCCAGCTCACCAGGGGCAAACTACGAGCAGTACTTC.

The J gene is TRBJ2-7, the V gene TRBV21-1; the table assigns TRBD2, which was not confirmed against the DNA. TRBV21-1 is deemed a pseudogene. The CDR3 loop spans 15 amino acids. This chain's CDR3 is CASRDGLAGLYEQYF. CDR3 nucleotide sequence: TGTGCCAGCAGAGATGGACTAGCGGGACTTTACGAGCAGTACTTC.

The sample holds one count of this clone. The genes are TRBV4-3 and TRBJ1-5; D not certain. Germline V gene sequence: CDR1 LGHNA, CDR2 YSLEER. The CDR3 sequence is 15 residues long. Trimming removed 0 bases at V and 3 bases at J, with 9 bases between. CDR3 coding DNA: TGCGCCAGCAGCCAAGATTGGCAGTACAATCAGCCCCAGCATTTT. Its protein product is CASSQDWQYNQPQHF.

The chain recombines TRBV3-1 (or the pseudogene TRBV3-2) with TRBJ2-7; 11 bases match TRBD2. J was trimmed by 6 bases and V by 3 bases; bases with no gene match: 10. The CDR3 runs 16 residues. Germline CDR1 reads LGHDT; CDR2 reads YNNKEL (reference sequence). CDR3 nucleotides: TGTGCCAGCAGCCACTATAGCGGGAGGGCCCTACGCGAGCAGTACTTC. Amino acid sequence: CASSHYSGRALREQYF.

The V call is TRBV28, the J call TRBJ1-3; D is undetermined. Between the trimmed V and J ends, which lost 7 bases and 1 base, there was a span of 5 bases. Germline CDR1 is MDHEN and CDR2 is SYDVKM. The CDR3 has 12 residues. CDR3 DNA sequence: TGTGCCAGCACAGGTTCTGGAAACACCATATATTTT. Protein product: CASTGSGNTIYF.

This rearrangement joins TRBV28 to TRBJ2-5; 8 bases fit TRBD2. CDR1 is MDHEN, CDR2 SYDVKM, per germline. V shed 5 bases, J shed 1 base, and the junction held 6 bases outside the gene matches. The CDR3 length is 15 residues. The DNA for the CDR3 is TGTGCCAGCAGTAGGGGCCGGGGGGGCCAAGAGACCCAGTACTTC. Its translation is CASSRGRGGQETQYF.

This rearrangement joins TRBV4-2 to TRBJ1-4, with TRBD1 matching 9 bases. The germline V gene encodes CDR1 LGHNA and CDR2 YNFKEQ. V lost 4 bases to trimming and J lost 7 bases; unmatched junction nucleotides: 7. CDR3 length equals 15 residues. This chain's CDR3 is CASSLGTGKFEKLFF. The CDR3 DNA reads TGTGCCAGCAGCCTGGGGACAGGGAAGTTTGAAAAACTGTTTTTT.

This clone was observed a single time. The V and J genes are TRBV6-5 and TRBJ2-3; TRBD2 matches 8 bases. CDR3 length: 15 amino acids. V lost 2 bases, J lost 4 bases, and 5 bases stayed unmatched. Germline V gene lookup returns CDR1 MNHEY and CDR2 SVGAGI. CDR3 coding DNA: TGTGCCAGCAGTTACGAGCGGGGGACGGCAGATACGCAGTATTTT. Translating gives CASSYERGTADTQYF.

This chain links TRBV10-3 with TRBJ2-1, with 11 bases identical to TRBD2. CDR1 and CDR2 from the germline V gene are ENHRY and SYGVKD. The CDR3 has 20 amino acids. V was pared by 2 bases and J by 4 bases, with 16 bases of the junction left unmatched. The CDR3 DNA reads as TGTGCCATCAGTGAGCGTGGGACTAGCGGTTCGCCGTTTCTATACAATGAGCAGTTCTTC. Encoded protein: CAISERGTSGSPFLYNEQFF.

The chain links TRBV7-9 to TRBJ1-4; TRBD1 is a possible D gene (6 bases). This CDR3 contains 15 residues. The V end lost 1 base, the J end lost 6 bases, and 12 bases lay between the germline ends. CDR1 and CDR2 from the germline V gene are SEHNR and FQNEAQ (reference sequence). This chain's CDR3 is CASSLDQGRYEKLFF. The CDR3 DNA reads as TGTGCCAGCAGCTTAGACCAGGGGAGATATGAAAAACTGTTTTTT.